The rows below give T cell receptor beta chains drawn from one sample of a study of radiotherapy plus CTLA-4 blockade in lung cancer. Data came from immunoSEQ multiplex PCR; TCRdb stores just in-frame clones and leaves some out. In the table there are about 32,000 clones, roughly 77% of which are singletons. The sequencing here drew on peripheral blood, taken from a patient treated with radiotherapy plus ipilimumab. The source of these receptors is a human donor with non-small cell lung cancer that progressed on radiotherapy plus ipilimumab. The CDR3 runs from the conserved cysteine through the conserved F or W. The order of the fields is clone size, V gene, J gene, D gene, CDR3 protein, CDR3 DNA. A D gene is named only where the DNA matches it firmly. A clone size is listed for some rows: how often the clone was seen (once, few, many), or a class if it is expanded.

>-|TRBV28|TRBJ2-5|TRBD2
CASSLAGGQETQYF
TGTGCCAGCAGCCTAGCGGGGGGGCAAGAGACCCAGTACTTC
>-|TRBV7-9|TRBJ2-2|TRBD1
CASSLGQTTGELFF
TGTGCCAGCAGCCTGGGACAGACAACCGGGGAGCTGTTTTTT
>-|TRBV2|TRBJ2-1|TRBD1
CASRDRDLSYNEQFF
TGTGCCAGCAGGGACAGGGATCTCTCCTACAATGAGCAGTTCTTC
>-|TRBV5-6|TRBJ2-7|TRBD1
CASRISGTGGYEQYF
TGTGCCAGCAGAATTTCCGGGACAGGGGGTTACGAGCAGTACTTC
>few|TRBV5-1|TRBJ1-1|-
CASSESTGQGVGTEAFF
TGCGCCAGCAGCGAAAGTACGGGCCAAGGGGTGGGCACTGAAGCTTTCTTT
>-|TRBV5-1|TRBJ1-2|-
CASSLALDQRGYTF
TGCGCCAGCAGCTTGGCCTTGGATCAGAGGGGCTACACCTTC
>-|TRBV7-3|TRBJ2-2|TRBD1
CASSPPTGSNTGELFF
TGTGCCAGCAGCCCCCCGACAGGGTCGAACACCGGGGAGCTGTTTTTT
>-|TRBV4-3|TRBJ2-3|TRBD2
CASSSRPPSGGVTDTQYF
TGCGCCAGCAGCAGCCGACCTCCTAGCGGGGGGGTCACAGATACGCAGTATTTT
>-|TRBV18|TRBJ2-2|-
CASSPPAGFGELFF
TGTGCCAGCTCACCACCGGCCGGGTTCGGGGAGCTGTTTTTT
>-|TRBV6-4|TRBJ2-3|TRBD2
CASSDSAGGYTDTQYF
TGTGCCAGCAGTGACTCCGCGGGGGGATACACAGATACGCAGTATTTT
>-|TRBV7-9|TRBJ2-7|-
CASSSGLGEFLEQYF
TGTGCCAGCAGCTCCGGTCTCGGGGAGTTTCTCGAGCAGTACTTC
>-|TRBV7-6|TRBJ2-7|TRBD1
CASSPGTGGKIYEQYF
TGTGCCAGCAGCCCAGGGACAGGGGGTAAAATATACGAGCAGTACTTC
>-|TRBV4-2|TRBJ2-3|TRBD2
CASSQDLGSGGVDTQYF
TGTGCCAGCAGCCAAGATCTCGGTAGCGGGGGCGTGGATACGCAGTATTTT
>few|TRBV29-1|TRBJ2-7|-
CSVNGYSSYEQYF
TGCAGCGTTAACGGGTATTCTTCCTACGAGCAGTACTTC
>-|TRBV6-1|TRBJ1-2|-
CASSEGGTAYGYTF
TGTGCCAGCAGTGAAGGAGGGACTGCGTATGGCTACACCTTC
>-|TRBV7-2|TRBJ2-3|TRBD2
CASSLVEGGGRGGTQYF
TGTGCCAGCAGCTTAGTCGAGGGCGGGGGAAGAGGTGGTACGCAGTATTTT
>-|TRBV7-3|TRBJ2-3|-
CASSLTSSTDTQYF
TGTGCCAGCAGCTTAACTAGTAGCACAGATACGCAGTATTTT
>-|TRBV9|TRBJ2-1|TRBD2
CASSVGLAGGSYNEQFF
TGTGCCAGCAGCGTAGGACTAGCGGGGGGTTCCTACAATGAGCAGTTCTTC
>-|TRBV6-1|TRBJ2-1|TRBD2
CASSGGLAGGGEQFF
TGTGCCAGCAGTGGGGGACTAGCGGGGGGCGGAGAGCAGTTCTTC
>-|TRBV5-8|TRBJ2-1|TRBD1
CASSLGTGTGAYNEQFF
TGTGCCAGCAGCCTGGGGACCGGGACAGGGGCCTACAATGAGCAGTTCTTC
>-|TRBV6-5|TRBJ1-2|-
CASSYTKTGVNYGYTF
TGTGCCAGCAGTTACACCAAAACCGGGGTTAACTATGGCTACACCTTC
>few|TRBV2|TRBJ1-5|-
CATWDREGNQPQHF
TGTGCCACATGGGACCGGGAGGGCAATCAGCCCCAGCATTTT
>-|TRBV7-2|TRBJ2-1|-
CASSSFERAYNEQFF
TGTGCCAGCAGCTCATTCGAGCGGGCATACAATGAGCAGTTCTTC
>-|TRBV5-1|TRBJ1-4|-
CASSSSLGPAEWKLFF
TGCGCCAGCAGCTCCTCACTAGGACCGGCGGAGTGGAAACTGTTTTTT
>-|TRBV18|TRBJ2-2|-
CASSPPLGTGELFF
TGTGCCAGCTCACCACCTCTCGGCACCGGGGAGCTGTTTTTT
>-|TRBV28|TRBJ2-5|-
CASSLGAVPSQETQYF
TGTGCCAGCAGTTTGGGGGCGGTGCCAAGCCAAGAGACCCAGTACTTC
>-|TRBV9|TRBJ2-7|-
CASSSQVSSYEQYF
TGTGCCAGCAGCTCCCAGGTGAGCTCCTACGAGCAGTACTTC
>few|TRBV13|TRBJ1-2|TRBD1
CASSSSGTGHGYTF
TGTGCCAGCAGCTCTTCCGGGACAGGGCATGGCTACACCTTC
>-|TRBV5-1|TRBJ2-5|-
CASSSGNPTGETQYF
TGCGCCAGCAGCTCTGGGAACCCCACGGGGGAGACCCAGTACTTC
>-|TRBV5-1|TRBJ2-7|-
CASSRATDDKQYF
TGCGCCAGCAGCAGGGCGACAGATGATAAGCAGTACTTC
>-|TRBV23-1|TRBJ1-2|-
CASSFFLPPPLNCTF
TGCGCCAGCAGTTTTTTTCTCCCTCCTCCTTTAAATTGCACCTTC
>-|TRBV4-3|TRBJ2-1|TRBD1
CASSYRGQNEQFF
TGCGCCAGCAGCTACAGGGGGCAGAATGAGCAGTTCTTC
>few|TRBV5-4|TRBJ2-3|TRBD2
CASSLGLAGGADTQYF
TGTGCCAGCAGCTTGGGGCTAGCGGGAGGGGCAGATACGCAGTATTTT
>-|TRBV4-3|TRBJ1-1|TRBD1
CASSQDHRGDTEAFF
TGCGCCAGCAGCCAAGATCACAGGGGGGACACTGAAGCTTTCTTT
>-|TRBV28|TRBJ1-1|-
CASSLAGSQGRAFF
TGTGCCAGCAGTTTGGCCGGGTCTCAGGGTCGGGCTTTCTTT
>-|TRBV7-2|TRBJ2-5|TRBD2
CASSRTSGGAVETQYF
TGTGCCAGCAGCCGGACTAGCGGGGGGGCCGTGGAGACCCAGTACTTC
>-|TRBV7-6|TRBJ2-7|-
CASSLVGPGSEGDYEQYF
TGTGCCAGCAGCTTAGTAGGACCCGGGTCCGAAGGGGACTACGAGCAGTACTTC
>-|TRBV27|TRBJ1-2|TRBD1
CASSEKGSGTGYYGYTF
TGTGCCAGCAGCGAAAAGGGATCAGGGACAGGGTACTATGGCTACACCTTC
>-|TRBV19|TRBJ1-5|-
CASTERQSLYQPQHF
TGTGCCAGTACCGAAAGACAGTCCCTTTATCAGCCCCAGCATTTT
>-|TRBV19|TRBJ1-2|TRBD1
CASSFGTGDGYTF
TGTGCCAGTAGTTTCGGGACAGGAGATGGCTACACCTTC
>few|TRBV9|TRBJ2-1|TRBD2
CASSVDWSGGGLSSRNEQFF
TGTGCCAGCAGCGTAGATTGGAGCGGGGGGGGCCTCAGCTCTAGGAATGAGCAGTTCTTC
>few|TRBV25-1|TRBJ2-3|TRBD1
CASNDRDRVVDTQYF
TGTGCCAGCAATGATCGGGACAGGGTGGTAGATACGCAGTATTTT
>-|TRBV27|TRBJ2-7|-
CASSQNYEQYF
TGTGCCAGCAGTCAAAACTACGAGCAGTACTTC
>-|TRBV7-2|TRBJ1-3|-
CASSLAGAAGNTIYF
TGTGCCAGCAGCTTAGCGGGGGCGGCTGGAAACACCATATATTTT
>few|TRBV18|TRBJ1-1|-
CASSPMANTEAFF
TGTGCCAGCTCACCAATGGCGAACACTGAAGCTTTCTTT
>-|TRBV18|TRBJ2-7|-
CASSPSSYEQYF
TGTGCCAGCTCACCTAGCTCCTACGAGCAGTACTTC
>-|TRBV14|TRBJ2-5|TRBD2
CASNQEGLAGGWETQYF
TGTGCCAGCAACCAAGAGGGGCTAGCGGGGGGGTGGGAGACCCAGTACTTC
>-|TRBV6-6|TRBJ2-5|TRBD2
CASSYFGLAGGETQYF
TGTGCCAGCAGTTACTTTGGCCTAGCGGGGGGTGAGACCCAGTACTTC
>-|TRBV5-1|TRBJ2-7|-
CASSLMAGNYEQYF
TGCGCCAGCAGCCTGATGGCAGGGAACTACGAGCAGTACTTC
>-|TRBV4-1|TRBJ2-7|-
CASSQGPLEYEQYF
TGCGCCAGCAGCCAAGGACCCCTAGAGTACGAGCAGTACTTC